The clone carrying this T cell receptor beta chain was seen at least ten times. V trimming: 4 bases; J trimming: 0 bases; junction bases outside the gene matches: 10. The germline V gene has CDR1 SQVTM and CDR2 ANQGSEA. The CDR3 has 16 residues. This sample is part of a study of patients and donors after allogeneic stem cell transplantation. TCRdb fed the RT-PCR reads into MiXCR, producing one record per CDR3 protein. The table lists 70,000 to 100,000 distinct CDR3 sequences, about 5% of them singletons. The sample comprised blood, either unsorted or a sorted T cell fraction (not recorded which). This receptor was taken from a human donor who was either an allogeneic HSCT recipient or a stem cell or donor lymphocyte infusion donor (not recorded which). It is not recorded whose cells these are; they may come from a transplant donor. This sequence joins TRBV29-1 and TRBJ2-3; 7 positions match TRBD2. The chain's CDR3 is CSVGAGDYGSTDTQYF. The CDR3, as DNA: TGCAGCGTTGGGGCGGGGGACTATGGGAGCACAGATACGCAGTATTTT.